The next 2 T cell receptor beta chains were all read from a single sample in a study of Ad26.COV2.S vaccination and SARS-CoV-2 variants. The data were produced by immunoSEQ multiplex PCR, yet TCRdb's version contains in-frame clones alone and is incomplete. Of about 420,000 clones in the sample, around 89% were seen once. Described treatment: approximately 18 received Ad26.COV2.S at low or high dose, single or two shots; five or six received placebo; per-sample allocation not given. Sampling was done on day 63 after the first vaccine or placebo injection. This specimen consisted of peripheral blood, obtained in a trial of Ad26.COV2.S vaccine versus placebo. These receptors were collected from a person aged 18-60 years who received the Ad26.COV2.S COVID-19 vaccine or a placebo.

The rearrangement links TRBV5-1 to TRBJ1-2; no definite D call. Germline lookup yields CDR1 SGHRS and CDR2 YFSETQ. CDR3 size: 15 residues. V shed 7 bases and J shed 2 bases, with 18 bases lying between them. The CDR3 nucleotides are TGCGCCAGCGAGCGCAATCCGGGGATGAACTATGGCTACACCTTC. It yields the protein CASERNPGMNYGYTF.

The chain has TRBV6-2 or TRBV6-3 and TRBJ1-1; 7 nucleotides agree with TRBD1. The CDR3 is made up of 16 amino acids. The germline V gene has CDR1 MNHEY and CDR2 SVGEGT. V shed 2 bases, J shed 5 bases, and the junction held 11 bases outside the gene matches. The DNA of the CDR3 is TGTGCCAGCAGTTACGGCAGGGGGAGAGGAGAAACTGAAGCTTTCTTT. Protein product: CASSYGRGRGETEAFF.